These 10 T cell receptor beta chains were all obtained from the same sample, sequenced in a study of tumor and adjacent non-tumor tissue in lung cancer listed by TCRdb under 2018. To prepare the library, multiplex PCR was applied. The instrument was an Illumina HiSeq 2500. TCRbeta libraries were constructed through three rounds of nested PCR with primers (Table S4) according to protocols adapted from ARM-PCR. TCRdb applied fastp at Q25 and MiXCR to the public reads, then kept only in-frame beta chains. Every distinct CDR3 protein forms one entry, paired with its most common genes and DNA. Counted in this sample were roughly 220,000 distinct CDR3 sequences; 71% of them appeared once. The ten largest clones capture roughly a quarter of the sample. Bulk unsorted tissue served as the source for RNA extraction, and RNA quality was assessed using a NanoDrop ND-1000 and an Agilent 2100. Sequencing was done on a sample of lung tumor tissue. The receptors stem from a man in his 60s with non-small cell lung cancer.

Turning to this clonotype: At one end the junction does not follow the germline gene, possibly because of a read error. The chain recombines TRBV20-1 with TRBJ2-7, with D uncertain. The CDR3 extends over 15 amino acids. In germline, CDR1 is DFQATT, CDR2 SNEGSKA (reference sequence). CDR3 nucleotide sequence: TGCAGTCCTAGAGACCTCGCGAACGCCGGCTACGAGCAGTACTTC. Its protein is CSPRDLANAGYEQYF.

Comment on this clonotype: Being one base from a much bigger clone, this may be a read error. This chain joins TRBV29-1 and TRBJ2-5; TRBD2 might be the D (5 bases). V was pared by 8 bases and J by 2 bases, with 12 bases between. The germline CDR1 and CDR2 sequences are SQVTM and ANQGSEA. This CDR3 is 12 amino acids long. The CDR3 sequence: CSFLTIQETQYF. The CDR3 nucleotides read TGCAGCTTCCTGACTATTCAAGAGACCCAGTACTTC.

This chain connects TRBV11-1 to TRBJ2-6, with 9 bases identical to TRBD1. This CDR3 is built from 18 residues. CDR1 SGHAT and CDR2 FQDESV come from the germline V gene (reference sequence). The CDR3 bases are TGTACCACCAGCCAGAGGGGACAGGGCTACTCTGGGGCCAACGTCCTGACTTTC. Translated, it gives CTTSQRGQGYSGANVLTF.

The V call is TRBV6-5, the J call TRBJ2-1; weak D call: TRBD2 (6 bases). The CDR3 consists of 17 residues. The germline CDR1 and CDR2 sequences are MNHEY and SVGAGI. V shed 1 base and J shed 5 bases, with 18 bases lying between them. CDR3 sequence: CASSYFHGRRAHNEQFF. The DNA of the CDR3 is TGTGCCAGCAGTTACTTTCACGGGAGACGGGCCCACAATGAGCAGTTCTTC.

This clonotype has more than one count but fewer than ten. The chain joins TRBV20-1 to TRBJ2-1; 12 bases are a match to TRBD2. V lost 0 bases and J lost 14; bases outside the gene matches: 8. CDR3 size: 14 residues. Germline CDR1 is DFQATT and CDR2 is SNEGSKA (reference sequence). For the CDR3, the DNA is TGCAGTGCTAGAGATGGGGGGACTAGCGGGTCAGAGTTCTTC. Its translation: CSARDGGTSGSEFF.

To note about this clonotype: The junction differs from germline at one of its ends, possibly a read error. The CDR3 DNA sequence: TGCAGTGCCGGGACATGGGGTAACGCTGAAGATTTCTTT. Amino acids: CSAGTWGNAEDFF. The chain recombines TRBV20-1 with TRBJ1-1, with D possibly TRBD1 on 6 matching bases. The germline V gene encodes CDR1 DFQATT and CDR2 SNEGSKA (reference sequence). The CDR3 extends over 13 amino acids.

Notes on this clonotype: A much larger clone differs from this one at a single base, so this may be a read error. The V gene is TRBV6-2 or TRBV6-3, the J gene TRBJ2-1, with TRBD2 matching 10 bases. Germline loops: CDR1 MNHEY, CDR2 SVGEGT. The CDR3 spans 16 residues. The DNA of the CDR3 is TGTGTCAGCAGTCTCTCGAGCGGGAGGGCCGGCAATGAGCAGTTCTTC. Residues: CVSSLSSGRAGNEQFF.

V usage is TRBV11-2 and J usage is TRBJ2-7, with D maybe TRBD1 (5 bases). The CDR3 runs 17 residues. From germline, CDR1 is SGHAT and CDR2 FQNNGV. Trimming took off 2 bases at V and 2 bases at J, with 19 bases between the two ends. The CDR3 region has the DNA TGTGCCAGCAGCTTAATTAAGGGGTCTTGGGGAACCTACGAGCAGTACTTC. This translates into CASSLIKGSWGTYEQYF. Full variable domain (rest looked up from reference TRBV11-2 and TRBJ2-7): EAGVAQSPRYKIIEKRQSVAFWCNPISGHATLYWYQQILGQGPKLLIQFQNNGVVDDSQLPKDRFSAERLKGVDSTLKIQPAKLEDSAVYLCASSLIKGSWGTYEQYFGPGTRLTVT.

A word on this clonotype: An end of the junction does not agree with germline; a read error may underlie this. This chain joins TRBV6-1 and TRBJ2-4, with D unclear. CDR3 length: 14 residues. Germline assignment: CDR1 MNHNS and CDR2 SASEGT. In DNA form, the CDR3 reads TGTGCCAGCAGTGAAGCCGATAGCACGAACATTCAATACTTC. This codes for CASSEADSTNIQYF.

Turning to this clonotype: At one boundary the junction diverges from the germline segment, which might be a read error. The CDR3 reads CASSQEFRRGLLAYF. CDR3 DNA sequence: TGTGCCAGCAGCCAAGAGTTCAGGCGGGGACTGTTGGCTTACTTT. The rearrangement uses TRBV4-2 and TRBJ1-1; a possible D gene is TRBD1 (5 bases). The CDR3 is 15 residues long. Looked up from germline, CDR1 is LGHNA and CDR2 is YNFKEQ.